Following are 18 T cell receptor beta chains from one sample sequenced in a study of Ad26.COV2.S vaccination and SARS-CoV-2 variants. The treatment was: some 20 received Ad26.COV2.S at low or high dose, single or two shots; several received placebo; per-sample allocation not given. The investigators took samples on day 63 after the first vaccine or placebo injection. Using immunoSEQ multiplex PCR, the repertoire was profiled, and TCRdb retains in-frame clones only, with some absent. The sample has about 320,000 clones, about 86% seen once; the top ten hold under 2%. The sample was peripheral blood, taken in a trial of Ad26.COV2.S vaccine versus placebo. The receptors were gathered from a person aged 18 to 65 who received the Ad26.COV2.S COVID-19 vaccine or a placebo.

Of note for this clone: Mismatch with germline at one junction end may stem from a read error. The rearrangement joins TRBV25-1 to TRBJ2-7; tentatively, D is TRBD2 (5 bases). The CDR3 is 11 residues long. Germline CDR1 reads MGHDK; CDR2 reads SYGVNS. The CDR3 reads CASSESRRLVF. The CDR3 DNA reads as TGTGCCAGCAGTGAGTCCAGGAGGCTCGTGTTC.

This chain links TRBV30 with TRBJ1-4; D remains unclear. This CDR3 is 13 amino acids long. Trimming removed 2 bases from V and 4 bases from J, with 8 bases in between. The germline CDR1 and CDR2 sequences are GTSNPN and SVGIG (reference sequence). CDR3 sequence reads: CAWSQNRNEKLFF. The CDR3 nucleotides read TGTGCCTGGAGTCAAAACCGTAATGAAAAACTGTTTTTT.

V and J are TRBV4-3 and TRBJ1-4; tentative D call: TRBD1 (6 bases). Trimming cost V 0 bases and J 11 bases, with 7 bases left between them. The CDR3 sequence is 12 residues long. Germline CDR1 reads LGHNA; CDR2 reads YSLEER. CDR3 amino acids: CASSQDRGKLFF. Written as DNA, the CDR3 is TGCGCCAGCAGCCAAGATAGGGGGAAACTGTTTTTT.

This clone was observed a handful of times. CDR3 nucleotide sequence: TGTGCCAGCAGTGAAGGAACAGCCCGAGATGAAAAACTGTTTTTT. Protein product: CASSEGTARDEKLFF. The J gene is TRBJ1-4, the V gene TRBV6-1; no reliable D call. The CDR3 totals 15 residues. The germline V gene encodes CDR1 MNHNS and CDR2 SASEGT. V gave up 1 base and J gave up 6 bases, with 12 bases separating them.

This clone was seen a handful of times. The V and J genes are TRBV9 and TRBJ2-7; 7 bases map to TRBD2. This CDR3 contains 13 residues. Looked up from germline, CDR1 is SGDLS and CDR2 is YYNGEE. V gave up 4 bases and J gave up 2 bases; unmatched junction bases: 3. The CDR3 DNA sequence: TGTGCCAGCAGCCCGGGGACTACCTACGAGCAGTACTTC. Its translation: CASSPGTTYEQYF.

J is TRBJ2-3 and V is TRBV4-1; the D gene is possibly TRBD1 (5 bases). Germline CDR1 and CDR2: MGHRA and YSYEKL. V lost 0 bases to trimming and J lost 4 bases, with 23 bases between them. The CDR3 length is 19 residues. Here the CDR3 reads CASSQDPLTAGRPPDTQYF. CDR3 nucleotides: TGCGCCAGCAGCCAAGATCCTCTAACCGCAGGGCGCCCCCCAGATACGCAGTATTTT.

This rearrangement joins TRBV29-1 to TRBJ2-1, with D perhaps matching TRBD1 or TRBD2 (5 bases each). There are 10 residues in the CDR3. CDR1 is SQVTM, CDR2 ANQGSEA, per germline. Between the trimmed V and J ends, which lost 6 bases and 10 bases, there was a span of 10 bases. Here the CDR3 DNA reads TGCAGCGTGGGGGACGTGGAGCAGTTCTTC. It encodes CSVGDVEQFF.

The rearrangement joins TRBV5-1 to TRBJ2-3, with D hard to call. CDR1 and CDR2 from the germline V gene are SGHRS and YFSETQ. With 7 bases removed from V and 2 bases from J, the gap between germline ends came to 14 bases. This CDR3 has 14 amino acids. Here the CDR3 reads CASLPSSNTDTQYF. CDR3 nucleotide sequence: TGCGCCAGCCTCCCCAGTTCAAACACAGATACGCAGTATTTT.

V usage is TRBV18 and J usage is TRBJ1-6; D might be TRBD1 (6 bases). V dropped 3 bases and J dropped 4 bases, with 19 bases sitting between them. Looked up from germline, CDR1 is KGHSH and CDR2 is LQKENI. CDR3 size: 18 residues. Here the CDR3 DNA reads TGTGCCAGCTCACCGGAGACAGGCCTCGGGCGGTATAATTCACCCCTCCACTTT. It translates to CASSPETGLGRYNSPLHF.

The chain is built from TRBV12-3 or TRBV12-4 and TRBJ2-1, with D perhaps TRBD2 (5 bases). V dropped 5 bases and J dropped 15 bases, with 20 bases sitting between them. The CDR3 consists of 13 residues. CDR3 loop: CASSPLSDGVRFF. CDR3 coding DNA: TGTGCCAGCAGTCCTTTGTCAGACGGGGTCCGGTTCTTC.

The V and J genes are TRBV30 and TRBJ2-1, with a tentative D call TRBD1 (5 bases). Trimming cost V 5 bases and J 0 bases, with 17 bases left between them. Looked up from germline, CDR1 is GTSNPN and CDR2 is SVGIG (reference sequence). The CDR3 extends over 16 amino acids. The CDR3 here is CAWDLRQRSSYNEQFF. The DNA of the CDR3 is TGTGCCTGGGACCTTCGACAGAGGAGCTCCTACAATGAGCAGTTCTTC.

This chain uses TRBV18 with TRBJ2-5; no firm D call. The germline CDR1 and CDR2 sequences are KGHSH and LQKENI. CDR3 length equals 16 residues. V was clipped by 0 bases and J by 0 bases, with 11 bases between them. CDR3 sequence (DNA): TGTGCCAGCTCACCACCTTCCGTGGGATACCAAGAGACCCAGTACTTC. Its protein product is CASSPPSVGYQETQYF.

The V call is TRBV30, the J call TRBJ1-5, with D perhaps matching TRBD1 (6 bases). V dropped 2 bases and J dropped 1 base, with 6 bases sitting between them. The CDR3 is made up of 13 amino acids. CDR1 and CDR2 from the germline V gene are GTSNPN and SVGIG (reference sequence). CDR3 sequence: CAWSTGSNQPQHF. CDR3 in DNA: TGTGCCTGGAGTACAGGGAGCAATCAGCCCCAGCATTTT. Supplemented by reference TRBV30 and TRBJ1-5, the full variable domain reads SQTIHQWPATLVQPVGSPLSLECTVEGTSNPNLYWYRQAAGRGLQLLFYSVGIGQISSEVPQNLSASRPQDRQFILSSKKLLLSDSGFYLCAWSTGSNQPQHFGDGTRLSIL.

This rearrangement joins TRBV27 to TRBJ1-5, with TRBD1 as a possible D gene (6 bases). The CDR3 sequence is 13 residues long. The V end was cut by 5 bases, the J end by 7 bases, with 12 bases between. In germline, CDR1 is MNHEY, CDR2 SMNVEV (reference sequence). The CDR3 DNA reads TGTGCCAGCAGTCCTACAGGGACCCAGCCCCAGCATTTT. It is translated as CASSPTGTQPQHF.

The V and J genes are TRBV27 and TRBJ1-6; D unclear. Per germline, CDR1 MNHEY and CDR2 SMNVEV (reference sequence). V was trimmed by 2 bases and J by 5 bases, leaving 16 bases between them. CDR3 length equals 17 residues. CDR3 residues: CASSLEARRVNNSPLHF. The CDR3 bases are TGTGCCAGCAGTTTAGAAGCCAGGAGGGTAAATAATTCACCCCTCCACTTT.

The chain combines TRBV10-3 with TRBJ2-5; 7 bases are shared with TRBD2. The CDR3 covers 15 residues. The germline CDR1 and CDR2 sequences are ENHRY and SYGVKD. V dropped 4 bases and J dropped 4; count of bases not matched to a gene: 9. The CDR3 sequence: CAISGGGPGGETQYF. The CDR3 DNA sequence: TGTGCCATCAGTGGAGGTGGGCCGGGGGGAGAGACCCAGTACTTC.

This chain joins TRBV2 and TRBJ1-1; D gene ambiguous. The CDR3 loop spans 15 amino acids. The germline CDR1 and CDR2 sequences are SNHLY and FYNNEI. Trimming removed 0 bases at V and 3 bases at J, with 11 bases between. The CDR3 bases are TGTGCCAGCAGTGAAGCGCTTCCCCGAGACACTGAAGCTTTCTTT. Protein product: CASSEALPRDTEAFF.

The gene calls are TRBV2 and TRBJ1-2; D remains unclear. This CDR3 spans 15 amino acids. The germline gives CDR1 SNHLY, CDR2 FYNNEI. The germline V and J ends were trimmed by 0 bases and 0 bases, with 8 bases remaining between them. CDR3 coding DNA: TGTGCCAGCAGTGAAGCGCTTCGCGCTAACTATGGCTACACCTTC. Its translation: CASSEALRANYGYTF.